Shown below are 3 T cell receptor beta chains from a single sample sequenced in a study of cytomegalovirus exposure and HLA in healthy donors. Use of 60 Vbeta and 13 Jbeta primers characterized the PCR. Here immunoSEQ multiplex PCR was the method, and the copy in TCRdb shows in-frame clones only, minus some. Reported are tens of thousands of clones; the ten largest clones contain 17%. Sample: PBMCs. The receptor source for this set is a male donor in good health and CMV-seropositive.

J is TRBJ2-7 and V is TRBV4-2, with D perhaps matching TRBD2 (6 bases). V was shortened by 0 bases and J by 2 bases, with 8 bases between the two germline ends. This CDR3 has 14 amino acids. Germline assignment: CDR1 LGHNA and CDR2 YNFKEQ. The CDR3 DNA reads TGTGCCAGCAGCCAAGATAGCGGACCCTACGAGCAGTACTTC. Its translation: CASSQDSGPYEQYF.

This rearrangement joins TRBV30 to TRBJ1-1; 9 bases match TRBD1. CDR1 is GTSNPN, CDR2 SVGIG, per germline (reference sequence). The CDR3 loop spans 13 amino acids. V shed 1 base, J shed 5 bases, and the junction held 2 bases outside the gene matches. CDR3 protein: CAWSGQGGTEAFF. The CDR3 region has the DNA TGTGCCTGGAGTGGACAGGGGGGGACTGAAGCTTTCTTT. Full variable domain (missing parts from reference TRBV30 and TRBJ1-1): SQTIHQWPATLVQPVGSPLSLECTVEGTSNPNLYWYRQAAGRGLQLLFYSVGIGQISSEVPQNLSASRPQDRQFILSSKKLLLSDSGFYLCAWSGQGGTEAFFGQGTRLTVV.

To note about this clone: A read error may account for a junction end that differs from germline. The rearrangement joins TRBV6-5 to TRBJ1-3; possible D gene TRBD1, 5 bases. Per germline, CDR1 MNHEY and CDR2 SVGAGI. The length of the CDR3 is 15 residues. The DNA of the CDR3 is TGTGCCAGCAAAAGGGACTTCGGCTCTGGAAACAACATATATTTT. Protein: CASKRDFGSGNNIYF.